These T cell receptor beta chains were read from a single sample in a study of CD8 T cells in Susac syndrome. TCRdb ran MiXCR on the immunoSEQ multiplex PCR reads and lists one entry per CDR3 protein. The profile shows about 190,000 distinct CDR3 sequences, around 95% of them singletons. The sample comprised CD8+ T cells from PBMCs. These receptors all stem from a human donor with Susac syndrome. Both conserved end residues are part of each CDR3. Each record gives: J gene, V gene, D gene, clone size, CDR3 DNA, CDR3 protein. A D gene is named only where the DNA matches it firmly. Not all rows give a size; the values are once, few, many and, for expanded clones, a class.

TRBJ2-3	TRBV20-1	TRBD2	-	TGCAGTGCTTCCGGGACTAGCGATCCAGATACGCAGTATTTT	CSASGTSDPDTQYF
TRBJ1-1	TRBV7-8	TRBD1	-	TGTGCCAGCAGCTTATTGACAGGGACCGACACTGAAGCTTTCTTT	CASSLLTGTDTEAFF
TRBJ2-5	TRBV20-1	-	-	TGCAGTGCCCCCCCCTTCGGTAGCGGTGGTGAGACCCAGTACTTC	CSAPPFGSGGETQYF
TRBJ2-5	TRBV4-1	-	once	TGCGCCAGCAGCCAAGAGGGCAGGGTGTCGGAGACCCAGTACTTC	CASSQEGRVSETQYF
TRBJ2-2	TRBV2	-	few	TGTGCCAGCAGCGTGGATGGCGGGGAGCTGTTTTTT	CASSVDGGELFF
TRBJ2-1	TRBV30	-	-	TGTGCCTGGAGACCCGGTTACAATGAGCAGTTCTTC	CAWRPGYNEQFF
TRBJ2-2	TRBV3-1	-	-	TGTGCCAGCAGCCAAGAAGGGGCGGGCCTCACCGGGGAGCTGTTTTTT	CASSQEGAGLTGELFF
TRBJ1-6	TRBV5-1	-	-	TGCGCCAGCAGCTTGGATAGGGTGGGCGTTAATTCACCCCTCCACTTT	CASSLDRVGVNSPLHF
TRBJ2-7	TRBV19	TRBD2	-	TGTGCCAGTAGTATGACTAGCCTAGCCTACGAGCAGTACTTC	CASSMTSLAYEQYF
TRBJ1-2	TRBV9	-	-	TGTGCCAGCAGCGTAGGAGGCAGCGACAACTATGGCTACACCTTC	CASSVGGSDNYGYTF
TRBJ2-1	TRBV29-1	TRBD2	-	TGCAGCGTTGAAGCGGAAACTAGCGGGAGCCCCTACAATGAGCAGTTCTTC	CSVEAETSGSPYNEQFF
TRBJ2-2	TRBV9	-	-	TGTGCCAGCAGGCAGTTCAGGGACACCGGGGAGCTGTTTTTT	CASRQFRDTGELFF
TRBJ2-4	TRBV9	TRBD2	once	TGTGCCAGCAACAAAGGAGCGGGAGAGCAAAACATTCAGTACTTC	CASNKGAGEQNIQYF
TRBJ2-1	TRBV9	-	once	TGTGCCAGCAGCGTATATGGCTCCTACAATGAGCAGTTCTTC	CASSVYGSYNEQFF
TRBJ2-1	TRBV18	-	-	TGTGCCAGCTCACCACCGGGACCAGGATACAATGAGCAGTTCTTC	CASSPPGPGYNEQFF
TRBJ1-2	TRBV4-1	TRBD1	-	TGCGCCAGCAGCCAATACTCCGGGACAGAGTATGGCTACACCTTC	CASSQYSGTEYGYTF
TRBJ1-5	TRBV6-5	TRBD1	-	TGTGCCAGCAGTTGGACAGGGGGCGCGAATCAGCCCCAGCATTTT	CASSWTGGANQPQHF
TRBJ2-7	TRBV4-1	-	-	TGCGCCAGCAGCCAAGATCGTGCGGTGACAAACGAGCAGTACTTC	CASSQDRAVTNEQYF
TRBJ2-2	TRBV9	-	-	TGTGCCAGCAGCGTAGTTCAAAACACCGGGGAGCTGTTTTTT	CASSVVQNTGELFF
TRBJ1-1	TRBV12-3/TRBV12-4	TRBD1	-	TGTGCCAGCAGGGACAGGGGGAACGCTGAAGCTTTCTTT	CASRDRGNAEAFF
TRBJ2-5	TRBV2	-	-	TGTGCCAGCAGTGTTAGTGGGGAGACCCAGTACTTC	CASSVSGETQYF
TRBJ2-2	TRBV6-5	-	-	TGTGCCAGCAGTCAAGAATACCGCGCCAGGGAGCTGTTTTTT	CASSQEYRARELFF
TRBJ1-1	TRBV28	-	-	TGTGCCAGCAGTCAGTCGGGTTTGAACACTGAAGCTTTCTTT	CASSQSGLNTEAFF
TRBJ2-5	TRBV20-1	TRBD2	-	TGCAGTGCTAGGTGGCGTCTAGCGGGTTGGGGACAAGAGACCCAGTACTTC	CSARWRLAGWGQETQYF
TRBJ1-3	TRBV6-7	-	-	TGTGCCAGCGACGCGAGTCCTTCTGGAAACACCATATATTTT	CASDASPSGNTIYF
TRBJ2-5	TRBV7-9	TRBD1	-	TGTGCCAGCAGCACAGACAGGGGGATGGTGGAGACCCAGTACTTC	CASSTDRGMVETQYF
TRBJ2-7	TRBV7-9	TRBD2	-	TGTGCCAGCAGCTCAGAGTCCGGGACTACCTACGAGCAGTACTTC	CASSSESGTTYEQYF
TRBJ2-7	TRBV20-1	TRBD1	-	TGCAGTGCTTGGAGACAGGGGGCCTACGAGCAGTACTTC	CSAWRQGAYEQYF
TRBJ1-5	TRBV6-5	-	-	TGTGCCAGCAGACCCCTGGCAGATCAGCCCCAGCATTTT	CASRPLADQPQHF
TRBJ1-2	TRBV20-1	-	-	TGCAGTGCTAGTCCTGGCTATGGCTACACCTTC	CSASPGYGYTF
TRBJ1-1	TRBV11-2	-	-	TGTGCCAGCAGAGAAACCGGGACGGGCCGCCCGGAAGCTTTCTTT	CASRETGTGRPEAFF
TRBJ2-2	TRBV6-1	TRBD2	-	TGTGCCAGCATCGGACTAGCGGGAACCCTGAACACCGGGGAGCTGTTTTTT	CASIGLAGTLNTGELFF
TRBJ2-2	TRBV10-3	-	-	TGTGCCATCAGTGACAGGGGTAACACCGGGGAGCTGTTTTTT	CAISDRGNTGELFF
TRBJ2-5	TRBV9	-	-	TGTGCCAGCAGCGTAGACAGTACGGAGACCCAGTACTTC	CASSVDSTETQYF
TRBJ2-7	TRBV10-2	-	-	TGCGCCAGCAGTGATCAGGAGGGAGGACCCTACGAGCAGTACTTC	CASSDQEGGPYEQYF
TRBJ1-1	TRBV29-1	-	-	TGCAGCGTTCAGGTAAACACTGAAGCTTTTTTT	CSVQVNTEAFF
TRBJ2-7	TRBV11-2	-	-	TGTGCCAGCAGCTTAGGGATGTACGAGCAGTACTTC	CASSLGMYEQYF
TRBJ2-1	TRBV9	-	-	TGTGCCAGCCGTGGTTCCTACAATGAGCAGTTCTTC	CASRGSYNEQFF
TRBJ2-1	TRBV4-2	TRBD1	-	TGTGCCAGCAGCCTATCACTGGGACAGACGAACAATGAGCAGTTCTTC	CASSLSLGQTNNEQFF
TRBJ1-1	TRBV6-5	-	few	TGTGCCAGCAGTTACAATGAGGGGAACACTGAAGCTTTCTTT	CASSYNEGNTEAFF